The entry below describes one TCR beta chain. This record comes from a study of blood T cell repertoires in COVID-19. Study context: The United States, Italy and Spain supplied acute and convalescent COVID-19 samples. Sources were T cells, B-cell-depleted T cells, or PBMCs; the material itself was cDNA or gDNA.

As handled by the study authors: How many nucleated cells were present was estimated from reference gene primer amplification. Measured with immunoSEQ multiplex PCR; TCRdb has only the in-frame clones, and not every one. V, J and clone size are taken as reported in that table, and D and trimming were inferred from the DNA itself. The sample consists of about 72,000 clones, about nine tenths of them appearing once. The sequence came from a human donor in a cohort sampled during active COVID-19. Sample: peripheral blood.

CDR3 residues: CASSFGTSGGVIEQFF. CDR3 DNA sequence: TGTGCCAGTAGTTTCGGGACTAGCGGGGGGGTCATCGAGCAGTTCTTC. The chain uses TRBV19 and TRBJ2-1; 16 positions match TRBD2. Germline-derived CDR1 and CDR2 are LNHDA and SQIVND (reference sequence). V gave up 5 bases and J gave up 10 bases; unmatched junction bases: 8. CDR3 length: 16 residues.